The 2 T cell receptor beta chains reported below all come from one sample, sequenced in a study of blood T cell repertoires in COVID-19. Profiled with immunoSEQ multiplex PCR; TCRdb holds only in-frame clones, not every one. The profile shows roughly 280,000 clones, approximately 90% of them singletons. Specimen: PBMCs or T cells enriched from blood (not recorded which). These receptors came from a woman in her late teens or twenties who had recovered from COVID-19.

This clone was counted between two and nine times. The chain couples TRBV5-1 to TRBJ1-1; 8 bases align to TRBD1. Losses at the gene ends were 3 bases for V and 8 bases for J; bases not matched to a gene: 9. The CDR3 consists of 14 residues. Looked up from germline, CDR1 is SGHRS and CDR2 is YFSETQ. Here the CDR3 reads CASSSVMYRGEAFF. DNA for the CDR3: TGCGCCAGCAGCTCGGTGATGTACAGGGGGGAAGCTTTCTTT. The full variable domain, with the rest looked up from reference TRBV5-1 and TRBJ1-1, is KAGVTQTPRYLIKTRGQQVTLSCSPISGHRSVSWYQQTPGQGLQFLFEYFSETQRNKGNFPGRFSGRQFSNSRSEMNVSTLELGDSALYLCASSSVMYRGEAFFGQGTRLTVV.

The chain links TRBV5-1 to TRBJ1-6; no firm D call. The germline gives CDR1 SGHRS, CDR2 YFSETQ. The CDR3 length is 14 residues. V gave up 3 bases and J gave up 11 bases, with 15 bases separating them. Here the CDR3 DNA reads TGCGCCAGCAGCTCGGACCCGGGATTCGCACCCCTCCACTTT. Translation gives CASSSDPGFAPLHF.